What follows is one T cell receptor beta chain and its context. The antigen is undetermined. This entry belongs to a study of chemoradiotherapy in HPV16-positive cancers. Overall study results and limits: Functional assays defining HPV-specific T cells used only a couple of HPV16-positive patients. HPV-responsive T-cell expansion during chemoradiotherapy was linked to improved recurrence-free survival in HPV16-positive patients.

The CDR3 covers 14 residues. V gave up 2 bases and J gave up 8 bases, with 13 bases separating them. CDR1 and CDR2 from the germline V gene are SGDLS and YYNGEE. TCRdb's copy holds only in-frame clones and misses some; the assay was immunoSEQ multiplex PCR. Of about 12,000 clones listed, around 76% are singletons. This sample was gathered from a patient who underwent chemoradiotherapy. The sequence was obtained from a human donor with HPV-associated anogenital cancer. V gene TRBV9 combines with J gene TRBJ1-4; D uncertain. CDR3 protein: CASSVFGEGEKLFF. The CDR3 DNA is TGTGCCAGCAGCGTTTTCGGGGAAGGCGAAAAACTGTTTTTT.